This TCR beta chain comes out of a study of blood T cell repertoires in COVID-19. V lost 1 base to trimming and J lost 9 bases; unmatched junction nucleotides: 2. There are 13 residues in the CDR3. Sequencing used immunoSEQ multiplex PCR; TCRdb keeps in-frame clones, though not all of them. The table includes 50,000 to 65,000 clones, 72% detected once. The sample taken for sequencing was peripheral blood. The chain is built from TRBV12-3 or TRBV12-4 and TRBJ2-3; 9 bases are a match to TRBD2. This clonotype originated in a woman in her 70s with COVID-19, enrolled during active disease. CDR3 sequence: CASSLGLAGTQYF. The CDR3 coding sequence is TGTGCCAGCAGTTTAGGGCTAGCGGGAACGCAGTATTTT.